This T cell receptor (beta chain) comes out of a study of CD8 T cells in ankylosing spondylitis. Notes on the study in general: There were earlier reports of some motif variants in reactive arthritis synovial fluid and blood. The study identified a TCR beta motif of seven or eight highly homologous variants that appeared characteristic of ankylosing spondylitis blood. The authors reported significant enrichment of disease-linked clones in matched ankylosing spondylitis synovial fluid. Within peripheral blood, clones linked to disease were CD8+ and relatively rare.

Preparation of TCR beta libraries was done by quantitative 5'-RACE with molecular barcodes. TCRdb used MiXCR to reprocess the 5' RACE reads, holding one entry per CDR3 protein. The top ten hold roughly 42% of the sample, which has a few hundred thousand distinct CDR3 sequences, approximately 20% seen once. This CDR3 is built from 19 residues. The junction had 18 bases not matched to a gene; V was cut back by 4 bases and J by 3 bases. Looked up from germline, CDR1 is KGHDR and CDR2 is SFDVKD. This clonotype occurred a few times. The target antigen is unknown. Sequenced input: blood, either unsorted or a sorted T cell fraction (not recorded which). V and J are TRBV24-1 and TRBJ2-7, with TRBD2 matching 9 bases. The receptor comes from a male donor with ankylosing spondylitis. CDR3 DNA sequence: TGTGCCACCAGTGAGTCCAATCAAGTGGGGCGGGAGGGCCTCTACGAGCAGTACTTC. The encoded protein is CATSESNQVGREGLYEQYF.